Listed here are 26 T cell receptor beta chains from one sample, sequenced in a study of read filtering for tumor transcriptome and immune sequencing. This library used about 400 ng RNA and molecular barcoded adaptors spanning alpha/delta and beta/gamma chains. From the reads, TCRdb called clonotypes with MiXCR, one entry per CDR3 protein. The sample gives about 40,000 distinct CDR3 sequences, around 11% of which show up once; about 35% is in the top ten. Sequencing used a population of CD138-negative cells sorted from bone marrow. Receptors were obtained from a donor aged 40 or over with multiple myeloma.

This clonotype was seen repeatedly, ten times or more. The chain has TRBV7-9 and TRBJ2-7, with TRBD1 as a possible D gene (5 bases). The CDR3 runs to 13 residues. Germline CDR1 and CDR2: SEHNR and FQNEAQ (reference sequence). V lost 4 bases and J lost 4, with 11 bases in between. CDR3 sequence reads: CASSYTTVYEQYF. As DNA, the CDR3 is TGTGCCAGCAGCTACACGACAGTGTACGAGCAGTACTTC.

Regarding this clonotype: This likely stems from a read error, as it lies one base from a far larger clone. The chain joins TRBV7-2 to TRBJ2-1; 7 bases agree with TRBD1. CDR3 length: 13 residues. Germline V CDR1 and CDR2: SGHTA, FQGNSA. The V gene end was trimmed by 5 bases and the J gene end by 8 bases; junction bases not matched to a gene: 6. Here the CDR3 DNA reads TGTGCCAGCAGCCGGGACAGTAGTTATGAGCAGTTCTTC. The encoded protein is CASSRDSSYEQFF.

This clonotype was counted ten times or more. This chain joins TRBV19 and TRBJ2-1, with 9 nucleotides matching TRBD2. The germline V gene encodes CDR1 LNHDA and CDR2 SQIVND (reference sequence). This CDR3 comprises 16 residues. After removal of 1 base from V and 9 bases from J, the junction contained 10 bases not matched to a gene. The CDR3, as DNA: TGTGCCAGTAGTATAGGTGGCGGGGGGGCCGGGGTTGAGCAGTTCTTC. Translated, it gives CASSIGGGGAGVEQFF.

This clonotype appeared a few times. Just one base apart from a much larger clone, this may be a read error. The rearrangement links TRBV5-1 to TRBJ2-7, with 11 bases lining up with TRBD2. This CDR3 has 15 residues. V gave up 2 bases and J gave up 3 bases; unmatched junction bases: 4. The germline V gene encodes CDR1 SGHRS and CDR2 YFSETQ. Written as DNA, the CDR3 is TGCGCCAGCAGCTTTCTAGCGGGGGGCCACTACGAGCAGTACTTC. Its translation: CASSFLAGGHYEQYF.

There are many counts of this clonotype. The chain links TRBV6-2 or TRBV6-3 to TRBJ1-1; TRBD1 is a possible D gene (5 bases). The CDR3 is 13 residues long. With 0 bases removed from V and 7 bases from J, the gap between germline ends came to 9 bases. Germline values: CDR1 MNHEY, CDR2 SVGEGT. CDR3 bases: TGTGCCAGCAGTTACTCTCGGACAAGTGAAGCTTTCTTT. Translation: CASSYSRTSEAFF.

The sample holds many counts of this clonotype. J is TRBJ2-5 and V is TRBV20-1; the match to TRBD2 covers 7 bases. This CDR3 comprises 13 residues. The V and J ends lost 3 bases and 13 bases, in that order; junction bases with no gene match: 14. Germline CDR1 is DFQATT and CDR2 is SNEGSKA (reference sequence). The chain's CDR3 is CSASRSGAGDRYF. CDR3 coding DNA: TGCAGTGCTAGCCGCTCCGGGGCGGGGGACCGGTACTTC.

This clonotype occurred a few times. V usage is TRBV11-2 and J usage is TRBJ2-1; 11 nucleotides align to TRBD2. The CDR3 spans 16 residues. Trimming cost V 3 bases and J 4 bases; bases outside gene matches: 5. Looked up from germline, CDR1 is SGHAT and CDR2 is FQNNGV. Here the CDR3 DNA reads TGTGCCAGCAGCTTTAGCGGGGGGGTAAATTACAATGAGCAGTTCTTC. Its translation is CASSFSGGVNYNEQFF. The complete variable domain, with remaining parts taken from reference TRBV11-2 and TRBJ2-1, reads EAGVAQSPRYKIIEKRQSVAFWCNPISGHATLYWYQQILGQGPKLLIQFQNNGVVDDSQLPKDRFSAERLKGVDSTLKIQPAKLEDSAVYLCASSFSGGVNYNEQFFGPGTRLTVL.

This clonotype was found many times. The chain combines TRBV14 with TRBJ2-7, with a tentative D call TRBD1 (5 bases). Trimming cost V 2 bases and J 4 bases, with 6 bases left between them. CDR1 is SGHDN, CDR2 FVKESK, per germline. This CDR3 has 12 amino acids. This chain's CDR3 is CASSQQGYEQYF. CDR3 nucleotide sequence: TGTGCCAGCAGCCAACAGGGATACGAGCAGTACTTC.

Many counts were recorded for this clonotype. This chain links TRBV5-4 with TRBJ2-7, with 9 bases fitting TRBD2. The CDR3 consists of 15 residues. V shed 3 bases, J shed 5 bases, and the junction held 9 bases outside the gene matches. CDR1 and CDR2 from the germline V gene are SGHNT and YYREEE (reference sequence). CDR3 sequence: CASSSWAGGNHEQYF. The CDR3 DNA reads TGTGCCAGCAGCTCCTGGGCGGGGGGGAACCACGAGCAGTACTTC. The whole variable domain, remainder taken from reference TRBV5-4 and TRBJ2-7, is ETGVTQSPTHLIKTRGQQVTLRCSSQSGHNTVSWYQQALGQGPQFIFQYYREEENGRGNFPPRFSGLQFPNYSSELNVNALELDDSALYLCASSSWAGGNHEQYFGPGTRLTVT.

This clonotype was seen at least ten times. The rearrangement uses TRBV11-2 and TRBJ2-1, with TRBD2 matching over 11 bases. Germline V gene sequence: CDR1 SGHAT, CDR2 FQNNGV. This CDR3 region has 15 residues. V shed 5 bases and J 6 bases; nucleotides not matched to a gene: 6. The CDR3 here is CASSPRLAGTNEQFF. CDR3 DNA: TGTGCCAGCAGCCCACGACTAGCGGGGACCAATGAGCAGTTCTTC.

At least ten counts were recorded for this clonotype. Here the CDR3 DNA reads TGTGCCAGCAGCTTAATGGGCCTCCACCAAGAGACCCAGTACTTC. It specifies CASSLMGLHQETQYF. The chain employs TRBV7-9 and TRBJ2-5; D uncertain. There are 15 residues in the CDR3. CDR1 is SEHNR and CDR2 is FQNEAQ in the germline V gene (reference sequence). The ends were cut back, 2 bases at V and 0 bases at J, with 10 bases in the middle.

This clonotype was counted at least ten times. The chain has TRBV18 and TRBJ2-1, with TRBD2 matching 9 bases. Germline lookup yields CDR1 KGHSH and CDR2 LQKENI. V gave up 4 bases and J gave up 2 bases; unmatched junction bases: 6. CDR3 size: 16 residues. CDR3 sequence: CASSRSLAGTYNEQFF. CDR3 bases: TGTGCCAGCTCACGGTCCCTAGCGGGGACCTACAATGAGCAGTTCTTC.

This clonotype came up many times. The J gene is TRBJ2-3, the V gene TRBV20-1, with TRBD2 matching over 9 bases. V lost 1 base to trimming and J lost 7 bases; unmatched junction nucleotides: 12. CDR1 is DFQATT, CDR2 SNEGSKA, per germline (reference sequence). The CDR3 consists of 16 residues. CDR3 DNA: TGCAGTGCTAGAGGCCCAGTAGCGGGGGTCCTATATACGCAGTATTTT. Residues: CSARGPVAGVLYTQYF.

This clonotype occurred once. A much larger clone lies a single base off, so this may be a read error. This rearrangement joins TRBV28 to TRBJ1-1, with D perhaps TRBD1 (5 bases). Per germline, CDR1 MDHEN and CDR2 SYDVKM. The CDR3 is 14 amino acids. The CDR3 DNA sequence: TGTGCCAGCAGTACCCGGCGCAGGGAGGCTGAAGCTCTCTTT. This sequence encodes CASSTRRREAEALF. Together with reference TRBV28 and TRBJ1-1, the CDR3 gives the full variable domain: DVKVTQSSRYLVKRTGEKVFLECVQDMDHENMFWYRQDPGLGLRLIYFSYDVKMKEKGDIPEGYSVSREKKERFSLILESASTNQTSMYLCASSTRRREAEALFGQGTRLTVV.

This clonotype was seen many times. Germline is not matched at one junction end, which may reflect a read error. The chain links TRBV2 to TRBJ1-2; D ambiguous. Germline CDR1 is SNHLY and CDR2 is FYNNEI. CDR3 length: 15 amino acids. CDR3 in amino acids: CASSKAATSNYGYTF. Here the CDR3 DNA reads TGTGCCAGCAGTAAAGCGGCTACTTCTAACTATGGCTACACCTTC. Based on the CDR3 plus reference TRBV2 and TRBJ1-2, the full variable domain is EPEVTQTPSHQVTQMGQEVILRCVPISNHLYFYWYRQILGQKVEFLVSFYNNEISEKSEIFDDQFSVERPDGSNFTLKIRSTKLEDSAMYFCASSKAATSNYGYTFGSGTRLTVV.

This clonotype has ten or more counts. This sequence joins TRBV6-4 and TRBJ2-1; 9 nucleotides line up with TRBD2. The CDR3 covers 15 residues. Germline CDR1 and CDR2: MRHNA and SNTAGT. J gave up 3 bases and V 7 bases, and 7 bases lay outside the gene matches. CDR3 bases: TGTGCCAGCACCGAACGAGCGGGGGGCTACAATGAGCAGTTCTTC. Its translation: CASTERAGGYNEQFF.

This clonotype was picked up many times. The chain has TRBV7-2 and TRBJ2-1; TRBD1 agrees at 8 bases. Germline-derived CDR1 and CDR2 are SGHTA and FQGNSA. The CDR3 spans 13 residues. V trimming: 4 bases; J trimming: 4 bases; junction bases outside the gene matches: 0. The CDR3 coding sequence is TGTGCCAGCAGCTGGACAGGGTACAATGAGCAGTTCTTC. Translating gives CASSWTGYNEQFF.

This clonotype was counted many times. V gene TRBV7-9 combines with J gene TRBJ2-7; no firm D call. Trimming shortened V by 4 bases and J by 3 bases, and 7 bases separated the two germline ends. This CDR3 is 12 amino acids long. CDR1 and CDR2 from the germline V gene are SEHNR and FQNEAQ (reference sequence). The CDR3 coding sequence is TGTGCCAGCAGCTGGGATTACTACGAGCAGTACTTC. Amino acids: CASSWDYYEQYF.

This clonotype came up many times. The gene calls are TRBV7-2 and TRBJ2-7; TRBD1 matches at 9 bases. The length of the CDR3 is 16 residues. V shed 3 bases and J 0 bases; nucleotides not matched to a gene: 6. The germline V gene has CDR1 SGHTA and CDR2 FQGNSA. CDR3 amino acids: CASSLYTGGFSYEQYF. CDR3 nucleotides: TGTGCCAGCAGCTTGTACACAGGGGGCTTCTCCTACGAGCAGTACTTC.

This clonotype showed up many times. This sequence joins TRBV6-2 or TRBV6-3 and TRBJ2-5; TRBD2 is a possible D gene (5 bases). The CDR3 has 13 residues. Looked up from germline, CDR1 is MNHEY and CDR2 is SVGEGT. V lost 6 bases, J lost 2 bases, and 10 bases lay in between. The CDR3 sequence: CASREIAQETQYF. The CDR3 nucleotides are TGTGCCAGCAGGGAAATAGCGCAAGAGACCCAGTACTTC.

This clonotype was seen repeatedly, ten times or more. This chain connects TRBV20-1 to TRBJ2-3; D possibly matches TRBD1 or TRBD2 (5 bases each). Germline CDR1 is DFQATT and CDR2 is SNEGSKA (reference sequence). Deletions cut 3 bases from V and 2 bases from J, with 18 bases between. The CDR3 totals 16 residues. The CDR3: CSASFRVGVPTDTQYF. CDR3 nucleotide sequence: TGCAGTGCTAGTTTTAGAGTGGGGGTACCCACAGATACGCAGTATTTT.

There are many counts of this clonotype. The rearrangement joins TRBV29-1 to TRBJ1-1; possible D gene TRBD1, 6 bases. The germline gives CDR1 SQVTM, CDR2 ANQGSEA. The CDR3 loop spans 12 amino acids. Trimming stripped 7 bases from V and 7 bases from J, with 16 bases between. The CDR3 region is CSADTGYFEAFF. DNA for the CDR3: TGCAGCGCCGACACAGGGTATTTTGAAGCTTTCTTT.

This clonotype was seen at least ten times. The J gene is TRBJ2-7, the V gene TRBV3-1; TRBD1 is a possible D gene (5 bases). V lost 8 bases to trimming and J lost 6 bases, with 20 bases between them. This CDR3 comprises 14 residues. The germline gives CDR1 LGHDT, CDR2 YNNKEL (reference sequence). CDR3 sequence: CASGPRQSYGEQYF. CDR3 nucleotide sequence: TGTGCCAGCGGCCCTCGACAGTCGTACGGCGAGCAGTACTTC.

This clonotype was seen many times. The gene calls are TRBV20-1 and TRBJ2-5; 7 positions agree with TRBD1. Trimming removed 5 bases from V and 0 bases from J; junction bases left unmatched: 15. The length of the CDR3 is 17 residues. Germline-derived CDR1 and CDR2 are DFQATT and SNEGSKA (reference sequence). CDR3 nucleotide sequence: TGCAGTGCTCACAGACAGGGCCGCTCCCTTTACCAAGAGACCCAGTACTTC. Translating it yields CSAHRQGRSLYQETQYF.

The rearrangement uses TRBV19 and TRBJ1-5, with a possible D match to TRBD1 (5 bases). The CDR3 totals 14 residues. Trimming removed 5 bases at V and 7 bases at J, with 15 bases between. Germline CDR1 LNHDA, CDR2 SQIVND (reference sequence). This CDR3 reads CASSGDRLGQPQHF. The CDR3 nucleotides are TGTGCCAGTAGTGGGGACCGCCTGGGGCAGCCCCAGCATTTT.

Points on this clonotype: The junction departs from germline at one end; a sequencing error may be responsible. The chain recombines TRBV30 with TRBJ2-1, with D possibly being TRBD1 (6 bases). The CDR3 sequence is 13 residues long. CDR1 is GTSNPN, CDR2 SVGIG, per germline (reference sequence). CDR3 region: CAWRGDRYNGQFF. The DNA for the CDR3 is TGTGCCTGGAGAGGCGACAGGTACAATGGGCAGTTCTTT.